This TCR beta chain comes out of a study of T-cell memory formation after mild COVID-19. Study-level points and caveats: Clones contracting day 15 to 85 were balanced CD4/CD8; later expanders leaned CD4+. Pre-infection memory contained some responding clones, which suggested that cross-reactive memory had joined. For second-wave clones that peaked at day 37, SARS-CoV-2 specificity went unverified. Chiefly within CM and EM were the contracting CD4+ clones; CD8+ ones were within EMRA.

Trimming took 6 bases from V and 1 from J; bases not matched to a gene: 10. The CDR3 loop spans 17 amino acids. In this sample, this clonotype turned up many times. Its antigen remains unknown. Each CDR3 protein gets one entry after TCRdb re-called the 5' RACE reads with MiXCR. The sample holds about 350,000 distinct CDR3 sequences; roughly 15% are singletons and the top ten take about 20%. This clonotype originated in a man aged 18 to 30 who had mild COVID-19 (a few samples of this study predate the infection). Cell type and time point are not known. This rearrangement joins TRBV12-3 or TRBV12-4 to TRBJ1-5, with 9 bases identical to TRBD1. The specimen was PBMCs or a T cell subset sorted from them (not recorded which). For the CDR3, the DNA is TGTGCCAGCAGCCCCCCCAGGACAGGGGCCAGCAATCAGCCCCAGCATTTT. It codes for CASSPPRTGASNQPQHF.